One and the same sample provided the 9 T cell receptor beta chains below, sequenced in a study of T cell responses to AZD1222 COVID-19 vaccine. The assay was immunoSEQ multiplex PCR, and TCRdb's table has in-frame clones only and misses some. The table has roughly 70,000 clones, about 90% seen once. The sample consisted of peripheral blood, taken 28 days after the second dose of the MenACWY control vaccine. These TCRs come from an adult who received the MenACWY meningococcal vaccine as a control.

The chain uses TRBV12-3 or TRBV12-4 and TRBJ1-3, with a tentative D call TRBD1 (6 bases). The germline V and J ends were trimmed by 6 bases and 6 bases, with 9 bases remaining between them. CDR3 length equals 12 residues. Here the CDR3 DNA reads TGTGCCAGCAGACTGGGGGCAAACACCATATATTTT. This sequence encodes CASRLGANTIYF.

This clone was recorded once. One end of the junction is discordant with germline, which a read error may explain. The chain employs TRBV2 and TRBJ2-5; 8 nucleotides match TRBD1. Germline V gene sequence: CDR1 SNHLY, CDR2 FYNNEI. The CDR3 runs 12 residues. CDR3 sequence reads: CAIPGGQGTQYF. DNA of the CDR3: TGTGCCATTCCAGGGGGCCAAGGGACCCAGTACTTC.

The chain joins TRBV25-1 to TRBJ1-3; weak D call: TRBD1 (5 bases). Germline assignment: CDR1 MGHDK and CDR2 SYGVNS. The CDR3 has 16 residues. Trimming shortened V by 5 bases and J by 4 bases, and 18 bases separated the two germline ends. The CDR3 here is CASSKTGQRGGNTIYF. In DNA form, the CDR3 reads TGTGCCAGCAGTAAAACAGGCCAAAGGGGAGGAAACACCATATATTTT.

The rearrangement links TRBV5-1 to TRBJ1-5; TRBD1 agrees at 7 bases. Trimming removed 4 bases from V and 3 bases from J; junction bases left unmatched: 4. This CDR3 comprises 14 residues. Germline loops: CDR1 SGHRS, CDR2 YFSETQ. CDR3 DNA: TGCGCCAGCAGCCCGACAGGGAACAATCAGCCCCAGCATTTT. As protein: CASSPTGNNQPQHF.

V usage is TRBV6-5 and J usage is TRBJ2-3; 8 positions agree with TRBD1. This CDR3 region has 14 residues. Germline loops: CDR1 MNHEY, CDR2 SVGAGI. V shed 8 bases, J shed 7 bases, and the junction held 11 bases outside the gene matches. The DNA for the CDR3 is TGTGCCAGCGCAGGACAGGGCCGCTTCAATACGCAGTATTTT. It specifies CASAGQGRFNTQYF.

CDR3 in DNA: TGTGCCATACCGTCCAGGGGAGTTGCTGGAAACACCATATATTTT. Protein: CAIPSRGVAGNTIYF. The V gene is TRBV6-4, the J gene TRBJ1-3, with D maybe TRBD1 (6 bases). Per germline, CDR1 MRHNA and CDR2 SNTAGT. The CDR3 length is 15 residues. With 10 bases removed from V and 2 bases from J, the gap between germline ends came to 18 bases.

V is TRBV10-3 and J is TRBJ2-2; D not certain. Trimming took 2 bases from V and 1 from J, leaving 17 bases between them. This CDR3 is 18 amino acids long. Germline V gene data show CDR1 as ENHRY and CDR2 as SYGVKD. The CDR3 DNA follows: TGTGCCATCAGTGAGAGCTTACAGCGTTCTCGGAACACCGGGGAGCTGTTTTTT. It specifies CAISESLQRSRNTGELFF.

V usage is TRBV9 and J usage is TRBJ1-3; no clear D gene. Per germline, CDR1 SGDLS and CDR2 YYNGEE. V was shortened by 3 bases and J by 4 bases, with 5 bases between the two germline ends. This CDR3 contains 12 residues. The CDR3: CASSGAGNTIYF. Written as DNA, the CDR3 is TGTGCCAGCAGCGGGGCCGGAAACACCATATATTTT.

The gene calls are TRBV5-1 and TRBJ2-2; D possibly corresponds to TRBD2 (5 bases). The germline gives CDR1 SGHRS, CDR2 YFSETQ. V lost 4 bases, J lost 4 bases, and 17 bases lay in between. The CDR3 has 16 amino acids. CDR3 DNA sequence: TGCGCCAGCAGCCCTGGAGACCGGGAAGGCACCGGGGAGCTGTTTTTT. Its protein product is CASSPGDREGTGELFF.